Sequencing of this T cell receptor beta chain was carried out in a study of control samples from healthy donors and cancer patients. Here immunoSEQ multiplex PCR was the method, and the copy in TCRdb shows in-frame clones only, minus some. The sample lists fewer than 120,000 clones; roughly 88% were seen once. The germline V and J ends were trimmed by 2 bases and 6 bases, with 14 bases remaining between them. Per germline, CDR1 WNHNN and CDR2 SYGVQD (reference sequence). The CDR3 is 14 residues long. Sequencing was done on a sample of PBMCs. The rearrangement joins TRBV10-1 to TRBJ2-7; D not resolved. The sequence came from a woman aged 55 to 70 with lung cancer. CDR3 sequence reads: CASSERAPGCEQYF. CDR3 DNA: TGCGCCAGCAGTGAGCGGGCACCCGGCTGCGAGCAGTACTTC.